This T cell receptor beta chain originates from a study of shared clonotypes between healthy human individuals. Study summary: Per-donor plates numbered three CD4 naive, three CD4 memory, two CD8 naive and one CD8 memory. Overall study results and limits: For naive CD4 cells, around 5.1% of clonotypes were shared across a handful of donors. Rarefaction demonstrated incomplete sorted-subset sequencing despite large depth. Among non-shared clonotypes, generation probabilities were lower than among those shared by all four donors.

This clone was seen once. Its antigen remains unidentified. Clones were read by immunoSEQ multiplex PCR, and TCRdb kept only the in-frame ones, dropping some. The repertoire holds some 800,000 clones, around 92% seen once, with 20% to 30% in the top ten. Naive CD8 cells, CD45RO-negative and positively selected for CCR7, excluded terminally differentiated effector memory CD45RA+ cells. Germline V gene sequence: CDR1 SGHVS, CDR2 FQNEAQ. This CDR3 is built from 17 residues. V gave up 7 bases and J gave up 0 bases, with 16 bases separating them. The rearrangement uses TRBV7-8 and TRBJ2-6, with D perhaps TRBD1 (6 bases). This receptor was obtained from a young man in good health. The sample was naive CD8+ T cells sorted from blood. In DNA, the CDR3 is TGTGCCAGCACGTCCAAAGGACAGCCCTCTGGGGCCAACGTCCTGACTTTC. Amino acids: CASTSKGQPSGANVLTF.